This T cell receptor beta chain was sequenced in a study of blood T cell repertoires in COVID-19. V trimming: 7 bases; J trimming: 3 bases; junction bases outside the gene matches: 5. The CDR3 extends over 14 amino acids. CDR1 and CDR2 from the germline V gene are MNHEY and SVGAGI. This clone appeared a single time. Generated by immunoSEQ multiplex PCR, the TCRdb table keeps only in-frame clones and is missing some. The sample holds 130,000 to 150,000 clones, about 85% seen once. This clonotype originated in a human donor with acute or convalescent COVID-19. The donor label of this sample is uncertain. Sequencing used peripheral blood. The chain carries TRBV6-5 and TRBJ2-3, with 9 nucleotides matching TRBD1. The CDR3 here is CASTRDRETDTQYF. DNA for the CDR3: TGTGCCAGCACCAGGGACAGGGAAACAGATACGCAGTATTTT.